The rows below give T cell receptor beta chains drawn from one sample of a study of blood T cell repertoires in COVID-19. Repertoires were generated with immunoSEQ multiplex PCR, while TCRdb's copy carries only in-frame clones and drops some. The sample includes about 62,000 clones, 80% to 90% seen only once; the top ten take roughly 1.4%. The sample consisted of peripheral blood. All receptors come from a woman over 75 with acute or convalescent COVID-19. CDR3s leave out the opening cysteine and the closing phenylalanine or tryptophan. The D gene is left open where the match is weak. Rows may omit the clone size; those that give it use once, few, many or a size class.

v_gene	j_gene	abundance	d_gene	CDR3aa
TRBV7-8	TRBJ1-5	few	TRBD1	ASSLDRGYSNQPQH
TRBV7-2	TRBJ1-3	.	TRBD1	ASSLAGTGGNTIY
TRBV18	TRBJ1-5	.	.	ASSPGGGTSQPQH
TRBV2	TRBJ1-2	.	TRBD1	ASSETWTGDGYT
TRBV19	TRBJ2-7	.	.	ASSITTTTYEQY
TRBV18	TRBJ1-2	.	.	ASSLLPPGQIGNYGYT
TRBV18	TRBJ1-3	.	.	ASSLYVRSIQAGGNTIY
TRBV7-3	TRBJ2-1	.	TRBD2	ASSSSAGTRGYEQF
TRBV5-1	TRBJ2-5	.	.	ASSLGLSLQETQY
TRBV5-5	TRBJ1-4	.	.	ASTKNTGSREKLF
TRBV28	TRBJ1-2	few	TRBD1	ASSPPGQGGGLGYGYT